The entry below gives a single T cell receptor beta chain sequence along with its context. Antigen specificity is unknown. The data were obtained in a study of T cells in lung cancer brain metastases. Overall study context: Between primary and metastasis resection, nine tenths of the roughly 20 patients were untreated. Whole-study results and caveats: Paired primaries held more unique productive clones than brain metastases (median approximately 4,500 versus 1,500).

Roughly five deparaffinized, unstained around 10 um sections supplied tumor areas macrodissected using marked H&E slides as a guide. Assay used: immunoSEQ multiplex PCR; TCRdb lists only in-frame clones, some missing. This sample carries about 5,500 clones, around 85% of them seen once, and the ten largest clones take about 9.1%. Material: tumor tissue from a brain metastasis. This sequence was found in a woman aged 50 to 60 with non-small cell lung cancer that had spread to the brain.

The CDR3 sequence is CSVGTSGYNEQFF. The CDR3 nucleotides are TGCAGCGTTGGGACTAGCGGGTACAATGAGCAGTTCTTC. This rearrangement joins TRBV29-1 to TRBJ2-1, with 11 nucleotides matching TRBD2. From germline, CDR1 is SQVTM and CDR2 ANQGSEA. V lost 4 bases to trimming and J lost 4 bases; unmatched junction nucleotides: 0. This CDR3 comprises 13 residues.